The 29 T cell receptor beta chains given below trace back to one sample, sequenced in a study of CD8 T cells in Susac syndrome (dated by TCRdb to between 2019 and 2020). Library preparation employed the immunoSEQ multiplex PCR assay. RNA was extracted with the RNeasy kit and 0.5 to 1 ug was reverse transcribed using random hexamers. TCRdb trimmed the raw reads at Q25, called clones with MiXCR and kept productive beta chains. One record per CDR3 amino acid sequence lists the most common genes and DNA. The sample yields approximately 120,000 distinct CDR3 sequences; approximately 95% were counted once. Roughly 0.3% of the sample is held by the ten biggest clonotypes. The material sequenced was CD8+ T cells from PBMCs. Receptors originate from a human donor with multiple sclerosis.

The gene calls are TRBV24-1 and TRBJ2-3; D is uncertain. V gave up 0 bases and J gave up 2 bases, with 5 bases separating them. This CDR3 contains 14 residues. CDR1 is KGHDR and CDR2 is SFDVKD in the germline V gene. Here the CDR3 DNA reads TGTGCCACCAGTGATTTGACACACACAGATACGCAGTATTTT. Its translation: CATSDLTHTDTQYF.

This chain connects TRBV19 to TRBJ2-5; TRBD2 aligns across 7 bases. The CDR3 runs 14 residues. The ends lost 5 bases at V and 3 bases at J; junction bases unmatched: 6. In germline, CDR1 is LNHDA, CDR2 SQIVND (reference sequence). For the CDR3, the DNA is TGTGCCAGTAGTCTGGGGGGGGGAGAAGAGACCCAGTACTTC. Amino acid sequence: CASSLGGGEETQYF.

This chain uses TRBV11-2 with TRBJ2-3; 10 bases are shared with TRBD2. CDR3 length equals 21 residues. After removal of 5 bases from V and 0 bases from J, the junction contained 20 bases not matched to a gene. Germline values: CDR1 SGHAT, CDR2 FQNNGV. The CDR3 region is CASSPPPAASGGPWSTDTQYF. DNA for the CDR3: TGTGCCAGCAGCCCCCCCCCGGCGGCTAGCGGGGGCCCCTGGAGCACAGATACGCAGTATTTT.

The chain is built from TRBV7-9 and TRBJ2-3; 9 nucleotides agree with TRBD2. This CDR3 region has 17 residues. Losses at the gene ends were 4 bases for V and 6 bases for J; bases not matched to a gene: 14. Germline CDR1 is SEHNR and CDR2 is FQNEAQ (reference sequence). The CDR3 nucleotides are TGTGCCAGCAGCTCCTCCCCCGTGGGGCGGGGGGGTGATACGCAGTATTTT. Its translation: CASSSSPVGRGGDTQYF.

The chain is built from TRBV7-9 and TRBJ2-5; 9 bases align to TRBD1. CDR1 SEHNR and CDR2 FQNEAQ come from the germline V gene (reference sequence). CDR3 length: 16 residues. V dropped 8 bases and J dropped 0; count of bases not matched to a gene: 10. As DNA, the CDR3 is TGTGCCAGCTCCCTTAGAGGACAGGGGTACCAAGAGACCCAGTACTTC. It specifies CASSLRGQGYQETQYF.

CDR3 in amino acids: CASTGATYNEQFF. In DNA, the CDR3 is TGTGCCAGCACGGGCGCGACCTACAATGAGCAGTTCTTC. V is TRBV11-1 and J is TRBJ2-1; D is undetermined. Germline CDR1 is SGHAT and CDR2 is FQDESV (reference sequence). V shed 7 bases and J shed 2 bases, with 9 bases lying between them. This CDR3 comprises 13 residues.

In nucleotides, the CDR3 is TGTGCCTGGATGCGCGGACCCTCGGGGGAGCAGTTCTTC. This gives the protein CAWMRGPSGEQFF. The gene calls are TRBV30 and TRBJ2-1, with a possible D match to TRBD2 (5 bases). The CDR3 is 13 amino acids. The ends were cut back, 4 bases at V and 10 bases at J, with 17 bases in the middle. Germline loops: CDR1 GTSNPN, CDR2 SVGIG (reference sequence).

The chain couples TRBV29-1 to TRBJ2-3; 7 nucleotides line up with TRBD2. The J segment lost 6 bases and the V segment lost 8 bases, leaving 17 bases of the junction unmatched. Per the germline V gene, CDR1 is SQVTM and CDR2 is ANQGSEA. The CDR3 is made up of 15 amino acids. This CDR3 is CSTSPLAAKGDTQYF. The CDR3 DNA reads TGCAGCACATCCCCCCTAGCGGCAAAGGGGGATACGCAGTATTTT.

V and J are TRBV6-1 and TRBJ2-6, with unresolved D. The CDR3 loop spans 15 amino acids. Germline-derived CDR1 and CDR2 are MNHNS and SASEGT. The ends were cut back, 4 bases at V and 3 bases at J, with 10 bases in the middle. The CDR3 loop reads CASSGPALGANVLTF. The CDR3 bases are TGTGCCAGCAGTGGCCCGGCGCTTGGGGCCAACGTCCTGACTTTC.

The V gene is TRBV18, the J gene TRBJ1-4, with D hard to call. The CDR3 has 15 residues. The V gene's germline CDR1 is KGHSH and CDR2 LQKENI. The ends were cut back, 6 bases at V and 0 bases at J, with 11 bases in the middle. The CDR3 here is CASSRTEATNEKLFF. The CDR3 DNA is TGTGCCAGCTCTCGGACGGAGGCAACTAATGAAAAACTGTTTTTT.

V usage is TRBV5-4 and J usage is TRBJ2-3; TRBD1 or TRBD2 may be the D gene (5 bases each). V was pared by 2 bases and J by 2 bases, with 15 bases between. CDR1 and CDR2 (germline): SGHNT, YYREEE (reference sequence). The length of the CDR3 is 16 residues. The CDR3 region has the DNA TGTGCCAGCAGCTTAGGGGCACTAGGGTCCACAGATACGCAGTATTTT. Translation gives CASSLGALGSTDTQYF.

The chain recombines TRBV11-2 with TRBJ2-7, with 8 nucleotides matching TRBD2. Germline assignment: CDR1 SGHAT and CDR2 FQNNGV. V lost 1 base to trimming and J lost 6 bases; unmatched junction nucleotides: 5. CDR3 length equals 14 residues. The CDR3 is CASSLGLTSGEQYF. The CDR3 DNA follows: TGTGCCAGCAGCTTAGGACTTACTAGCGGCGAGCAGTACTTC.

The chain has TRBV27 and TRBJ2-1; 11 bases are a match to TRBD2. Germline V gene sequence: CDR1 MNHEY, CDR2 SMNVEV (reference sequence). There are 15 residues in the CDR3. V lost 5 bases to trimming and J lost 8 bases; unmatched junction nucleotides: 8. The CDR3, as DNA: TGTGCCAGCAGTCTCACTAGCGGGAGTCCCGATGAGCAGTTCTTC. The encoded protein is CASSLTSGSPDEQFF.

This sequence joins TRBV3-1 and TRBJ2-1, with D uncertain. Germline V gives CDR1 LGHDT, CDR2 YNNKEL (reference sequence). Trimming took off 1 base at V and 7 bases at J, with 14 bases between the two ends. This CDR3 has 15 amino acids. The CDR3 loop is CASSQGMGSLNEQFF. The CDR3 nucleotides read TGTGCCAGCAGCCAAGGTATGGGTTCGTTGAATGAGCAGTTCTTC.

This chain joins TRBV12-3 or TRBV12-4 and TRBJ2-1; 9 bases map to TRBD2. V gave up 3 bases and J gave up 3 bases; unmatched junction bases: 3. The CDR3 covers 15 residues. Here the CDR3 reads CASSFASGVYNEQFF. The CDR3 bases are TGTGCCAGCAGTTTCGCTAGCGGGGTCTACAATGAGCAGTTCTTC.

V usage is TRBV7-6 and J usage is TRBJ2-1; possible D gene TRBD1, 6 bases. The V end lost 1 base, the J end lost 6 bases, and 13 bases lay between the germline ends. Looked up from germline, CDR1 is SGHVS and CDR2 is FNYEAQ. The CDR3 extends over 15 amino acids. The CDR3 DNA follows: TGTGCCAGCAGCTTAGGTCCAGGGGTGGTCAATGAGCAGTTCTTC. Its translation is CASSLGPGVVNEQFF.

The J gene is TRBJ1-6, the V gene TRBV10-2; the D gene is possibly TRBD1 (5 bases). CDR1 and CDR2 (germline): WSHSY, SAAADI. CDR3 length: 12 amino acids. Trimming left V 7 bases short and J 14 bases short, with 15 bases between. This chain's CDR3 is CASNEGGGTLHF. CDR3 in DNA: TGCGCCAGCAATGAAGGCGGGGGTACCCTCCACTTT.

In nucleotides, the CDR3 is TGTGCCAGCAGTCCCCAGGGAGAGTGGAGAGAGACCCAGTACTTC. It is translated as CASSPQGEWRETQYF. The chain carries TRBV6-1 and TRBJ2-5; D may correspond to TRBD1 or TRBD2 (5 bases each). CDR3 length equals 15 residues. The germline V and J ends were trimmed by 5 bases and 4 bases, with 17 bases remaining between them. The germline CDR1 and CDR2 sequences are MNHNS and SASEGT.

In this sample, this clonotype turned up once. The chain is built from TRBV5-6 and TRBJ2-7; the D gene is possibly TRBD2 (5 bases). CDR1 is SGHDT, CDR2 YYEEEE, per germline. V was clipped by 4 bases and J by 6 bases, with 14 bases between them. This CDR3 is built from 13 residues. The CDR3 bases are TGTGCCAGCAGCCCGGGTATCGCGGGCGAGCAGTACGTC. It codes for CASSPGIAGEQYV.

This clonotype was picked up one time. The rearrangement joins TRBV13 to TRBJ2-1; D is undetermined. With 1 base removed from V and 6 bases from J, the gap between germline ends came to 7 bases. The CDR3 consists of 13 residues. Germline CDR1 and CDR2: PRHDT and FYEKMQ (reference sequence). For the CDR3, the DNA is TGTGCCAGCAGCTTAGAACTCGGCAATGAGCAGTTCTTC. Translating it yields CASSLELGNEQFF.

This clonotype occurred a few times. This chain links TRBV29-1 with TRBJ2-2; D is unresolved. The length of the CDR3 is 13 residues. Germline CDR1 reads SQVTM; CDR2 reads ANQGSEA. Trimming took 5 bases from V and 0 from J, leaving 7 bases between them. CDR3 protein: CSVHRTNTGELFF. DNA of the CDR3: TGCAGCGTTCATAGGACGAACACCGGGGAGCTGTTTTTT.

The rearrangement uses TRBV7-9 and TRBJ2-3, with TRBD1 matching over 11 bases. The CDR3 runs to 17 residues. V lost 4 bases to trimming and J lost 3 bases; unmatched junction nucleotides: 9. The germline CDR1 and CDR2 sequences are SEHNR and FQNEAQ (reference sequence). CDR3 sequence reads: CASSSNPGQGETDTQYF. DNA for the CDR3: TGTGCCAGCAGCTCGAATCCGGGACAGGGGGAAACAGATACGCAGTATTTT.

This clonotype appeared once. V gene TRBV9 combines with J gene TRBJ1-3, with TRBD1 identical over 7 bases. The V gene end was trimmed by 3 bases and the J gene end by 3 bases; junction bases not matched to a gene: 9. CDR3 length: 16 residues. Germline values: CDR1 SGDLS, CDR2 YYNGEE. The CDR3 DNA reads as TGTGCCAGCAGCGCCTCAGGGGGAGGGAGTGGAAACACCATATATTTT. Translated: CASSASGGGSGNTIYF.

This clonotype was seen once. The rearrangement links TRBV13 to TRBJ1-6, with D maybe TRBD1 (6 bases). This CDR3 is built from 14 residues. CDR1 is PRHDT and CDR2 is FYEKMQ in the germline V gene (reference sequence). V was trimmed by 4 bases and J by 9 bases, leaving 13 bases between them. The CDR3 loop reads CASSSPGAGSPLHF. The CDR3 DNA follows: TGTGCCAGCAGCTCTCCGGGGGCGGGTTCACCCCTCCACTTT.

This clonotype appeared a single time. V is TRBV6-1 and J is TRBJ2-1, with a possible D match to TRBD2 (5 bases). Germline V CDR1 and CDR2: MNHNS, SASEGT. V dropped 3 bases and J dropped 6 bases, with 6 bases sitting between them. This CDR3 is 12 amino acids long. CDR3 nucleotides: TGTGCCAGCAGTGATGGACTCAATGAGCAGTTCTTC. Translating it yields CASSDGLNEQFF.

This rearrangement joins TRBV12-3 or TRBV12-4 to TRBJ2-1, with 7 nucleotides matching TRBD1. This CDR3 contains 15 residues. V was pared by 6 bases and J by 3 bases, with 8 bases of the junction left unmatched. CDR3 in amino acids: CASSSIRDSYNEQFF. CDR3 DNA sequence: TGTGCCAGCAGCTCAATTCGGGACAGCTACAATGAGCAGTTCTTC.

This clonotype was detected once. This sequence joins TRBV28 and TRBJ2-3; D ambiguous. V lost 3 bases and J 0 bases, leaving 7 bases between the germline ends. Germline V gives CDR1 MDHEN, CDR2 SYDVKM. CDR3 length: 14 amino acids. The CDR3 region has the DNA TGTGCCAGCAGTTTCCACTCTAGCACAGATACGCAGTATTTT. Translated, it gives CASSFHSSTDTQYF.

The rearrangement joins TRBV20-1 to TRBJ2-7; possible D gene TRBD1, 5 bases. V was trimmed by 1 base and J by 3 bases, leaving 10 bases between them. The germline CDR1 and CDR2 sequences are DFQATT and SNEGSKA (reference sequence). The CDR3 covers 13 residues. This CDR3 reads CSARVWQGYEQYF. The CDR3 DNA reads TGCAGTGCTAGAGTCTGGCAGGGCTACGAGCAGTACTTC.

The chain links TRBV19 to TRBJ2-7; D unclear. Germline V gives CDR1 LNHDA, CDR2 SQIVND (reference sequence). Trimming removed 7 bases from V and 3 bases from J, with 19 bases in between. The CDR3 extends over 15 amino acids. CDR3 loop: CASTAKVDRIYEQYF. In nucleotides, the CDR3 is TGTGCCAGTACCGCTAAAGTGGATCGAATCTACGAGCAGTACTTC.